A selection of T cell receptor beta chains follows, all from one sample in a study of blood T cells in healthy people across ages. Via MiXCR, TCRdb re-called the 5' RACE reads, giving one row per CDR3 protein. The sample has under 800,000 distinct CDR3 sequences; roughly 21% are singletons. Specimen: blood. These receptor sequences come from a man in his 70s in good health. Each CDR3 is given with its conserved first and last residue. D genes are given only for firm matches. A clone size is listed for some rows: how often the clone was seen (once, few, many), or a class if it is expanded.

j_call clone_size v_call cdr3_length d_call cdr3_nt cdr3_aa
TRBJ1-4 few TRBV18 16 TRBD1 TGTGCCAGCTCACGTCGCCCGGGACAGGGTAACGAAAAACTGTTTTTT CASSRRPGQGNEKLFF
TRBJ2-7 few TRBV3-1 11 NA TGTGCCAGCAGCCAACAAGACGAGCAGTACTTC CASSQQDEQYF
TRBJ1-1 few TRBV14 15 NA TGTGCCAGCAGCCAAAACAACGGTCCTACTACTGAAGCTTTCTTT CASSQNNGPTTEAFF
TRBJ2-1 NA TRBV7-2 15 TRBD1 TGTGCCAGCAGCAACATGGGACAGGGCATCAATGAGCAGTTCTTC CASSNMGQGINEQFF
TRBJ2-1 few TRBV5-1 17 NA TGCGCCAGCAGCTTGGCCATGGCCGGGGCAGGGGACAATGAGCAGTTCTTC CASSLAMAGAGDNEQFF
TRBJ2-4 few TRBV7-9 17 NA TGTGCCAGCAGCTTAGGATACGGCGGGGCGACCAAAAACATTCAGTACTTC CASSLGYGGATKNIQYF
TRBJ1-4 many TRBV4-3 13 NA TGCGCCAGCAGCCAAGCAGGGAACGAAAAACTGTTTTTT CASSQAGNEKLFF
TRBJ2-7 NA TRBV18 15 TRBD2 TGTGCCAGCTCACCTGAGACTAGCGGGAGTGGCGAGCAGTACTTC CASSPETSGSGEQYF
TRBJ1-2 many TRBV3-1 14 NA TGTGCCAGCAGCCAAGATTCCGCTAACTATGGCTACACCTTC CASSQDSANYGYTF
TRBJ2-3 NA TRBV7-2 15 TRBD2 TGTGCCAGCAGCTTATTGCGGGAGGCGGCAGATACGCAGTATTTT CASSLLREAADTQYF
TRBJ2-7 few TRBV12-3/TRBV12-4 13 NA TGTGCCAGCAGTGTCGCGAGGGCGGGGGAGCAGTACTTC CASSVARAGEQYF